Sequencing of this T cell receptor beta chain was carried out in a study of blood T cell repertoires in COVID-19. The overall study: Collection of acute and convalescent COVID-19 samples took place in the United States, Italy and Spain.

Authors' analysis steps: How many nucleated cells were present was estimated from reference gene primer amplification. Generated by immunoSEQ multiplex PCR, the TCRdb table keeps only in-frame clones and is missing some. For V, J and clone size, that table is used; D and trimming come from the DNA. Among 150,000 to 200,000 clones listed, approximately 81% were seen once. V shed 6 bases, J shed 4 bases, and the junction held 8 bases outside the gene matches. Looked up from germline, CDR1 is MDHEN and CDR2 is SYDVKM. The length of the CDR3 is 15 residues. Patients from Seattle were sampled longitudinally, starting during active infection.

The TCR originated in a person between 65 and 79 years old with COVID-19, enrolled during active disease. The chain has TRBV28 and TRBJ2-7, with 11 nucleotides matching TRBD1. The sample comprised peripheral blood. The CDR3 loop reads CASRVGTGGWYEQYF. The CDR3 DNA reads TGTGCCAGCAGAGTGGGGACAGGGGGATGGTACGAGCAGTACTTC.